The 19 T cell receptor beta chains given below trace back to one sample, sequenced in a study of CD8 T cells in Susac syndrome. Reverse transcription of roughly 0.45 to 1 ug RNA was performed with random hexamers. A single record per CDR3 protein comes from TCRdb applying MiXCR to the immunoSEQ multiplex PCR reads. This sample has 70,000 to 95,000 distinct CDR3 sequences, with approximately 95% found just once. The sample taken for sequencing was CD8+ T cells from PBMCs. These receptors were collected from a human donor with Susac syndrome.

This chain's CDR3 is CASSLASMLSYTF. In nucleotides, the CDR3 is TGTGCCAGCAGCTTAGCTTCGATGTTGAGCTACACCTTC. The chain has TRBV13 and TRBJ1-2; unclear D gene. This CDR3 is 13 amino acids long. Trimming pared 1 base from V and 9 bases from J, leaving 12 bases between. Per the germline V gene, CDR1 is PRHDT and CDR2 is FYEKMQ (reference sequence).

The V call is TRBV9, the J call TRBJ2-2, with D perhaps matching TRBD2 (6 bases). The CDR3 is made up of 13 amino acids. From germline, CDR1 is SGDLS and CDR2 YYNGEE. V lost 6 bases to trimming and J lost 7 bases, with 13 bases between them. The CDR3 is CASKGGSSGELFF. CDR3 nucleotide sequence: TGTGCCAGCAAGGGAGGCTCGAGCGGGGAGCTGTTTTTT.

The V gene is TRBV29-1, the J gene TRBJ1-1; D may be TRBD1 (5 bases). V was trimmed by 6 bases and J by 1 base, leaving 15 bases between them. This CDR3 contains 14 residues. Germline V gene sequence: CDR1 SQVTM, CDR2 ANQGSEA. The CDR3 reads CSVGTLWGNTEAFF. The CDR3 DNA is TGCAGCGTCGGGACTCTTTGGGGGAACACTGAAGCTTTCTTT.

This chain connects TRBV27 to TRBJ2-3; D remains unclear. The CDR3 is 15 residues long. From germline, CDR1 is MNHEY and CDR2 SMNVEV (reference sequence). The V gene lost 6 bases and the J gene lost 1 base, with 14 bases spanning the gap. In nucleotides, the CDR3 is TGTGCCAGCAGCCATGAGGTTTCAGGCACAGATACGCAGTATTTT. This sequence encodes CASSHEVSGTDTQYF.

CDR3 amino acids: CASSEADRDNEQFF. In DNA, the CDR3 is TGTGCCAGCAGCGAGGCGGACCGAGACAATGAGCAGTTCTTC. The chain employs TRBV9 and TRBJ2-1; D is uncertain. The ends were cut back, 3 bases at V and 5 bases at J, with 12 bases in the middle. The germline V gene encodes CDR1 SGDLS and CDR2 YYNGEE. The CDR3 loop spans 14 amino acids.

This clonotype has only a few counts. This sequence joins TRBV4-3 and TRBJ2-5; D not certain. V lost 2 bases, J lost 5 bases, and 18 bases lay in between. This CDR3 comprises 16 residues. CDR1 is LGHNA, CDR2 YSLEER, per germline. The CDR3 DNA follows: TGCGCCAGCAGCCAACTACAGTCCCCCATCGGGGAGACCCAGTACTTC. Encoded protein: CASSQLQSPIGETQYF.

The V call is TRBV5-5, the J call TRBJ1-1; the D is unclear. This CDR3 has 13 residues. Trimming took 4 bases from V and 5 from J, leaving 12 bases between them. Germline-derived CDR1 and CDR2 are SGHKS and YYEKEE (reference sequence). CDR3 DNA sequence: TGTGCCAGCAGCCATGAAAGGAAGACTGAAGCTTTCTTT. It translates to CASSHERKTEAFF. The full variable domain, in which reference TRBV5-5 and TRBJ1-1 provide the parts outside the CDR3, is DAGVTQSPTHLIKTRGQQVTLRCSPISGHKSVSWYQQVLGQGPQFIFQYYEKEERGRGNFPDRFSARQFPNYSSELNVNALLLGDSALYLCASSHERKTEAFFGQGTRLTVV.

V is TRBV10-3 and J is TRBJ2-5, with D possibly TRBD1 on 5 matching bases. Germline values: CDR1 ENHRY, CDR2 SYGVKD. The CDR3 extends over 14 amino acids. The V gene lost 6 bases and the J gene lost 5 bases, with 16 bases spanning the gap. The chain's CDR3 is CAIRPQGSLETQYF. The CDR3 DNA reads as TGTGCCATCAGACCCCAGGGTAGCTTGGAGACCCAGTACTTC.

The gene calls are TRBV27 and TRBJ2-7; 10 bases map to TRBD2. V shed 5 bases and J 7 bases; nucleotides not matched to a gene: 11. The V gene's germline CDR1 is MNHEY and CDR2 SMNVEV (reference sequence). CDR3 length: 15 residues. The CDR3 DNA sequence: TGTGCCAGCAGTATCTCCTCGGGACTAGCGACTGAGCAGTACTTC. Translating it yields CASSISSGLATEQYF.

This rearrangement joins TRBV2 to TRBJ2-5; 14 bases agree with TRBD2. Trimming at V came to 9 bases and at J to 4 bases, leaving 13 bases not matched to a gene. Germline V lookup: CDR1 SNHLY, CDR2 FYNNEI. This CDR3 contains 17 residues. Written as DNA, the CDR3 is TGTGCCAGGTCAGGAGGGACTAGCGGGAGATTGGCAGAGACCCAGTACTTC. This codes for CARSGGTSGRLAETQYF.

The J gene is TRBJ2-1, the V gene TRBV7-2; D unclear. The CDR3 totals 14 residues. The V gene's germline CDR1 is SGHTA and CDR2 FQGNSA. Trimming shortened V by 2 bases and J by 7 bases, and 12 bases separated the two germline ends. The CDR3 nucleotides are TGTGCCAGCAGCTTATTGGTAGGAGATAATGAGCAGTTCTTC. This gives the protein CASSLLVGDNEQFF.

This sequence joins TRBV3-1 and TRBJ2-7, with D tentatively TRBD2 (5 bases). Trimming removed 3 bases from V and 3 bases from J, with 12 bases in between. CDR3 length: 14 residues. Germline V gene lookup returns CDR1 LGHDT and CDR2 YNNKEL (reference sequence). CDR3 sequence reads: CASSHSLVNYEQYF. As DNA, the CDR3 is TGTGCCAGCAGCCACTCACTAGTAAACTACGAGCAGTACTTC.

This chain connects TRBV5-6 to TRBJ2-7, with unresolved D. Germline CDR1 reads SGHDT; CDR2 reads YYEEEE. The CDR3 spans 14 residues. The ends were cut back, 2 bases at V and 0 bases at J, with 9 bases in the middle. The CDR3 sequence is CASSFRQSSYEQYF. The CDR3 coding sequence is TGTGCCAGCAGCTTCAGGCAGAGCTCCTACGAGCAGTACTTC.

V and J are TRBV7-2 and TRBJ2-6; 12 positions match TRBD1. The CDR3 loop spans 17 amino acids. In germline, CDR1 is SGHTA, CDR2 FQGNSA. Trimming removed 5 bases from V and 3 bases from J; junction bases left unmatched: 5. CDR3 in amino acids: CASSPGQGADGANVLTF. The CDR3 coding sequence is TGTGCCAGCAGCCCGGGACAGGGGGCGGATGGGGCCAACGTCCTGACTTTC.

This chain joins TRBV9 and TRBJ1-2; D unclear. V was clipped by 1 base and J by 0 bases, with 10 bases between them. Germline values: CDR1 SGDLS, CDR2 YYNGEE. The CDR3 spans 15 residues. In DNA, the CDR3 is TGTGCCAGCAGCGTATCTGTGGCAGCTAACTATGGCTACACCTTC. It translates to CASSVSVAANYGYTF.

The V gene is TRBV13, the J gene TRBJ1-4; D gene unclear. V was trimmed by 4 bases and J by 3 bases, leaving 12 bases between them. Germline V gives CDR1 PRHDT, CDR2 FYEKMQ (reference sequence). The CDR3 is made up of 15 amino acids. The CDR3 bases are TGTGCCAGCAGCTCCGGGGAGACCTCTAATGAAAAACTGTTTTTT. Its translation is CASSSGETSNEKLFF.

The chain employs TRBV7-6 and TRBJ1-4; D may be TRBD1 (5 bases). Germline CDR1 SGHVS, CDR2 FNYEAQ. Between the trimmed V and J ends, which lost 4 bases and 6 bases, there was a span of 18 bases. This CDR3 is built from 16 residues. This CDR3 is CASSSSIGGGYEKLFF. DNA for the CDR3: TGTGCCAGCAGCTCGAGTATCGGGGGTGGATATGAAAAACTGTTTTTT.

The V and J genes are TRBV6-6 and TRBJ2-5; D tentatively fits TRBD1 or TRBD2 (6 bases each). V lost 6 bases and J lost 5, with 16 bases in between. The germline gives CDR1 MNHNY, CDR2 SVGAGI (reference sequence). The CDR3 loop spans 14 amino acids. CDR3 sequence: CASSNRGEGETQYF. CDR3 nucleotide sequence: TGTGCCAGCAGCAATAGGGGGGAAGGGGAGACCCAGTACTTC.

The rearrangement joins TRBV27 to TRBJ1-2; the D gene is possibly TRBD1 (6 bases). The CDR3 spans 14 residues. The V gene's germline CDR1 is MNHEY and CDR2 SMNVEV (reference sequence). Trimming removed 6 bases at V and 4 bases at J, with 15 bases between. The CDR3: CASSPTGMGYGYTF. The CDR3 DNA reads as TGTGCCAGCAGCCCTACAGGGATGGGCTATGGCTACACCTTC.